What follows describes a single TCR beta chain. The CDR3 extends over 10 amino acids. The V gene's germline CDR1 is SQVTM and CDR2 ANQGSEA. Germline trimming cut 4 bases from V and 8 bases from J; bases unmatched to any gene: 0. Authors of the study amplified TCR beta CDR3 regions from RNA transcripts. TCR CDR3 underwent first-round RT-PCR with the HTBI primer set. TCRdb recomputed calls from the multiplex PCR reads with MiXCR, one row per CDR3 protein. The sample includes roughly 800,000 distinct CDR3 sequences, roughly 40% of them seen just once. This specimen comes from a study of T cells in Graves' hyperthyroidism and ophthalmopathy.

Input material: blood. V gene TRBV29-1 combines with J gene TRBJ1-1; 8 bases are a match to TRBD1. This TCR came from a young man with Graves' hyperthyroidism. CDR3 protein: CSVGTGEAFF. CDR3 coding DNA: TGCAGCGTTGGGACAGGGGAAGCTTTCTTT. The full variable domain, with the rest looked up from reference TRBV29-1 and TRBJ1-1, is SAVISQKPSRDICQRGTSLTIQCQVDSQVTMMFWYRQQPGQSLTLIATANQGSEATYESGFVIDKFPISRPNLTFSTLTVSNMSPEDSSIYLCSVGTGEAFFGQGTRLTVV.